Included here is one TCR beta chain sequence, with context. It lacks a known antigen. No clone much larger than this one lies a single base away; base qualities are absent. The study was a case-control design nested within a healthcare worker cohort in London, UK, with weekly nasopharyngeal swab PCR tests and blood sampling. Healthcare workers were recruited between 23 and 31 March 2020, during the week of the UK lockdown, and were followed weekly for up to about 15 weeks. From the cysteine up to the phenylalanine, the CDR3 has a length of 17 residues. Left in the record is the CDR3 DNA by itself, 51 bases read in frame from the first base. The trim is 4 bases for V and 2 bases for J, with a gap of 19 bases between the germline ends. The CDR1 and CDR2 encoded by the germline V gene (reference sequence) are SEHNR and FQNEAQ. The data derive from a study of early T cells in non-severe SARS-CoV-2 infection (dated by TCRdb to 2020 to 2023). Turning to the overall study: Bulk RNA from unsorted whole blood was used for TCR sequencing, so alpha and beta chains could not be paired. Results the study describes overall, beyond this receptor: VDJdb matching was skewed toward anti-spike CD8 responses and likely underestimated virus-specific expansions by missing private and CD4 specificities.

The method was 5' RACE. The sequencing machine was a NextSeq 500. Unique molecular identifiers were attached to individual cDNA molecules in the TCR library protocol so that sequencing error and PCR bias could be corrected. Both TCR alpha and beta chains were sequenced, and tight co-correlation was observed between alpha and beta sequence abundances in each sample. From the authors' description of their analysis: V gene, J gene and CDR3 annotation of TCR sequences was performed with Decombinator V4. Expanded TCRs were defined as changing significantly between any two time points under a Poisson model with p below 0.0001. TCR abundances were normalised to the total number of TCRs sequenced in each sample and reported as counts per million. TRAV1-2 paired with TRAJ12, TRAJ20 or TRAJ33 defined MAIT TCRs, while TRAV10 paired with TRAJ18 defined iNKT TCRs. VDJdb, accessed 1 November 2021, was searched for CMV, EBV and SARS-CoV-2 annotated TCRs, excluding TCRs annotated for multiple antigens. TCRdb reran the public reads through fastp at Q25 and MiXCR, keeping productive beta chains. For every CDR3 protein sequence, its rows merge into one entry that carries the most common genes and DNA. These V and J calls derive from TCRdb rather than the authors' analysis. The sample includes about 19,000 distinct CDR3 sequences, with roughly 4.3% observed a single time. The ten top clones hold approximately 6.6% of the sample.

This sequence uses TRBV7-9 and TRBJ2-3; D gene: possibly TRBD1, on 6 matching bases. The receptor was isolated from an adult who was a healthcare worker with PCR-confirmed SARS-CoV-2 infection or an uninfected control (not recorded which). Material for sequencing was whole blood. Read as DNA, the sequence is TGTGCCAGCAGCTGGCCGAACTCAGCAGGGGACACAGATACGCAGTATTTT. Its protein is CASSWPNSAGDTDTQYF.